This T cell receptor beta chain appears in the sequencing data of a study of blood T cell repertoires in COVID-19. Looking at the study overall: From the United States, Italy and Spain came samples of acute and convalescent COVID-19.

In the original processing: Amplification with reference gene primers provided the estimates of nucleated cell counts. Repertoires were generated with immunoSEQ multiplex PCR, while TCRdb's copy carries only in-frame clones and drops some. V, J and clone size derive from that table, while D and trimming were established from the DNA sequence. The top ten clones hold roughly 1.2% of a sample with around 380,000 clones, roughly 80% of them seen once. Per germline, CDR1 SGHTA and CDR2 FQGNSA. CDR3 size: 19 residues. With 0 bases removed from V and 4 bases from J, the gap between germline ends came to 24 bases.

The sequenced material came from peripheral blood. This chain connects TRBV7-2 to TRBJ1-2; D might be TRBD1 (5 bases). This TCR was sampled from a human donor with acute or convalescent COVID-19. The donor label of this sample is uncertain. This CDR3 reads CASSLALQSPGLPGYGYTF. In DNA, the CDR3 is TGTGCCAGCAGCTTAGCACTCCAATCGCCAGGGCTCCCAGGCTATGGCTACACCTTC.